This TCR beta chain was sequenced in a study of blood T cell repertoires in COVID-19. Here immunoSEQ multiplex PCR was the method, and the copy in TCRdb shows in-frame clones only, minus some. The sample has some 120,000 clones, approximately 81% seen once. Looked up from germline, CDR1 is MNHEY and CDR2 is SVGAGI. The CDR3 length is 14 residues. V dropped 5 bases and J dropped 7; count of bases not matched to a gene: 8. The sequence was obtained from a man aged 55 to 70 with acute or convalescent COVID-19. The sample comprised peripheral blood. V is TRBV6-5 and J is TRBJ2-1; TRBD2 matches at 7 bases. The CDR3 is CASSLAAITNEQFF. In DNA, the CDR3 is TGTGCCAGCAGTCTAGCGGCTATTACAAATGAGCAGTTCTTC.